This T cell receptor beta chain was documented in a study of blood T cell repertoires in COVID-19 (TCRdb year 2020). In the study overall: The collaborator samples originated in the United States, Italy and Spain and spanned the acute and convalescent phases of COVID-19. The sample metadata nearly always contained a de-identified subject ID, COVID-19 status, age in years and sex. The samples were drawn from two sources: the first 160 participants of the ongoing ImmuneRACE study, and over 1,000 subjects contributed by 6 global collaborators. Where available, HLA class I and class II types were taken from metadata supplied by the sample provider and were not determined by assay-based typing. Subjects who had been exposed to COVID-19, were actively infected with it, or had recovered from it provided the deeply sampled blood TCRbeta repertoires that made up the dataset. A freely available public database, intended as a resource for researchers studying the immune response to SARS-CoV-2, is where the repertoires were released. The prospective study material was composed of cDNA or gDNA derived from T cells, B-cell-depleted T cells, or PBMCs.

Its CDR3 holds 16 amino acids, cysteine through phenylalanine. The only DNA kept is the CDR3, 48 bases in frame from the first base. CDR1 and CDR2, per the germline V gene, are WSHSY and SAAADI. V has 5 bases trimmed and J has 3 bases trimmed; junction bases matching no gene number 11. This clone was seen a single time. Its target antigen remains unknown. Base quality data are lacking; no much larger clone is found one base away. TCRbeta CDR3 regions were amplified from genomic DNA by means of the immunoSEQ Assay, a bias-controlled multiplex PCR. The original methods were these. The number of nucleated cells in each sample was estimated by amplification of reference gene primers within the assay. To quantify the absolute abundance of each unique TCRbeta CDR3 rearrangement, sequence reads were collapsed and filtered. For each sample, productive Simpson clonality was calculated as the square root of Simpson's diversity index across productive rearrangements. TCRdb limited this immuneACCESS table to in-frame rearrangements with V and J called. A share of clones is missing; checked studies link under half to unresolved V genes, and the rest is unexplained. The V and J calls and the clone size are those of that table, but D and trimming were determined from the DNA. The table for this sample lists more than 300,000 clones; approximately 89% of them were counted only once. The leading ten clones occupy roughly a tenth of the sample.

Results the study describes overall, beyond this receptor: The amount of clinical and demographic metadata varied by source and participant and was provided uncurated.

Participants in the prospective study were aged about 18 to 95 years, lived in 20 to 25 United States geographic areas, and enrolled through a virtual design. To assign participants to cohorts, the prospective study relied on clinical history that participants themselves reported in a screening survey and a study questionnaire. ImmuneRACE Cohort 3 recovered participants were defined by two consecutive negative NP/OP PCR tests, healthcare professional clearance, or symptom resolution. In the prospective study, mobile phlebotomists collected whole blood, serum and a nasopharyngeal or oropharyngeal swab from each participant. Participants in the prospective study had the option to provide additional blood draws and questionnaires over a roughly two-month period. Before DNA extraction, prospective study blood samples were shipped either frozen or at room temperature.

This TCR came from a woman in her thirties who had recovered from COVID-19. Sequenced sample: PBMCs or T cells enriched from blood (not recorded which). In this chain, TRBV10-2 is recombined with TRBJ2-7; 9 of the junction bases match TRBD1. The CDR3 reads as follows: CASSFGGGTGNYEQYF. The bases read TGCGCCAGCAGTTTCGGTGGGGGGACAGGGAACTACGAGCAGTACTTC.